Below, 17 T cell receptor beta chains from the same sample are listed, as sequenced in a study of cytomegalovirus exposure and HLA in healthy donors (dated by TCRdb to about 2017). The method behind the library was the immunoSEQ multiplex PCR assay. The multiplex PCR relied on a mix of 60 forward primers for TCR Vbeta segments and 13 reverse primers for TCR Jbeta segments. Held by TCRdb, this immuneACCESS table contains in-frame sequences only and omits some clones. Under half of the omission traces to an unresolved V gene where checked; the cause of the rest is unknown. Counted in this sample were roughly 160,000 clones; roughly 80% of them appeared once. Jointly, the top ten make up approximately 8% of the sample. Sequencing was carried out using PBMCs. The receptors here all came from a male donor in good health and CMV-seropositive.

The chain employs TRBV18 and TRBJ1-4, with a tentative D call TRBD1 (6 bases). V was pared by 3 bases and J by 8 bases, with 13 bases between. The germline V gene has CDR1 KGHSH and CDR2 LQKENI. This CDR3 comprises 14 residues. The CDR3 loop is CASSPQGLQEKLFF. In nucleotides, the CDR3 is TGTGCCAGCTCACCTCAGGGGTTGCAGGAAAAACTGTTTTTT.

This clone occurred once. The chain employs TRBV27 and TRBJ2-1; maybe TRBD2 (5 bases). Germline V lookup: CDR1 MNHEY, CDR2 SMNVEV (reference sequence). Trimming removed 5 bases at V and 5 bases at J, with 13 bases between. This CDR3 comprises 14 residues. The CDR3 DNA reads TGTGCCAGCAGTCCGGGGTTACCCAACAATGAGCAGTTCTTC. Its protein is CASSPGLPNNEQFF.

The chain joins TRBV6-5 to TRBJ2-3, with TRBD1 matching 8 bases. CDR1 is MNHEY, CDR2 SVGAGI, per germline. This CDR3 comprises 16 residues. V lost 0 bases and J lost 3; bases outside the gene matches: 5. The CDR3 spells CASSYSNDRGTDTQYF. CDR3 DNA: TGTGCCAGCAGTTACTCGAATGACAGGGGAACAGATACGCAGTATTTT.

The CDR3 coding sequence is TGTGCCAGCAGCCCTAACAGTTATAGCAATCAGCCCCAGCATTTT. Translated, it gives CASSPNSYSNQPQHF. V usage is TRBV6-4 and J usage is TRBJ1-5; D gene unclear. The V and J ends lost 6 bases and 0 bases respectively, with 12 bases between them. The V gene's germline CDR1 is MRHNA and CDR2 SNTAGT. This CDR3 has 15 amino acids.

This clone was counted once. CDR3 sequence (DNA): TGCGCCAGCAGCCAAGGCGGAGGCGGCGAGCAGTACTTC. Protein: CASSQGGGGEQYF. This sequence joins TRBV4-1 and TRBJ2-7; tentative D call: TRBD2 (5 bases). The germline V gene encodes CDR1 MGHRA and CDR2 YSYEKL. V lost 1 base to trimming and J lost 6 bases, with 10 bases between them. This CDR3 is built from 13 residues.

The chain employs TRBV7-9 and TRBJ1-4, with D possibly TRBD1 on 5 matching bases. The ends were cut back, 5 bases at V and 4 bases at J, with 14 bases in the middle. The CDR3 runs to 15 residues. Germline CDR1 SEHNR, CDR2 FQNEAQ (reference sequence). CDR3 nucleotides: TGTGCCAGCAGCCCAGGACAACAAGTTAATGAAAAACTGTTTTTT. As protein: CASSPGQQVNEKLFF.

The chain combines TRBV5-1 with TRBJ1-3, with D possibly matching TRBD1 (6 bases). The CDR3 runs to 13 residues. Germline V CDR1 and CDR2: SGHRS, YFSETQ. Trimming removed 2 bases from V and 4 bases from J, with 7 bases in between. The CDR3, as DNA: TGCGCCAGCAGCTTAGGACAGGGAAACACCATATATTTT. This sequence encodes CASSLGQGNTIYF. The variable domain in full, with the rest retrieved from reference TRBV5-1 and TRBJ1-3, is KAGVTQTPRYLIKTRGQQVTLSCSPISGHRSVSWYQQTPGQGLQFLFEYFSETQRNKGNFPGRFSGRQFSNSRSEMNVSTLELGDSALYLCASSLGQGNTIYFGEGSWLTVV.

This chain joins TRBV7-9 and TRBJ1-3; TRBD1 aligns across 8 bases. Trimming removed 0 bases from V and 0 bases from J; junction bases left unmatched: 7. The CDR3 extends over 18 amino acids. Germline V lookup: CDR1 SEHNR, CDR2 FQNEAQ (reference sequence). CDR3 bases: TGTGCCAGCAGCTTAGCAGTGACAGGGGCCGCCTCTGGAAACACCATATATTTT. Protein sequence: CASSLAVTGAASGNTIYF.

This rearrangement joins TRBV5-1 to TRBJ2-3; 7 bases are a match to TRBD2. The V gene end was trimmed by 9 bases and the J gene end by 6 bases; junction bases not matched to a gene: 13. The germline CDR1 and CDR2 sequences are SGHRS and YFSETQ. The CDR3 loop spans 14 amino acids. CDR3 residues: CATSSGTLGDTQYF. The DNA for the CDR3 is TGCGCCACATCTAGCGGAACTCTGGGGGATACGCAGTATTTT.

The V and J genes are TRBV28 and TRBJ1-1, with a possible D match to TRBD1 (5 bases). This CDR3 comprises 14 residues. The germline V gene has CDR1 MDHEN and CDR2 SYDVKM. V dropped 7 bases and J dropped 2 bases, with 14 bases sitting between them. For the CDR3, the DNA is TGTGCCAGCACCATGGGACTTACAAACACTGAAGCTTTCTTT. This encodes CASTMGLTNTEAFF.

This clone was recorded once. V gene TRBV5-1 combines with J gene TRBJ2-1, with D tentatively TRBD2 (6 bases). Between the trimmed V and J ends, which lost 4 bases and 4 bases, there was a span of 18 bases. Germline CDR1 and CDR2: SGHRS and YFSETQ. The CDR3 runs to 16 residues. The CDR3 region is CASSLGTPRGYNEQFF. In nucleotides, the CDR3 is TGCGCCAGCAGCCTGGGGACTCCCAGAGGGTACAATGAGCAGTTCTTC.

This sequence joins TRBV5-4 and TRBJ2-3; D is undetermined. Germline V CDR1 and CDR2: SGHNT, YYREEE (reference sequence). This CDR3 is built from 13 residues. The germline V and J ends were trimmed by 3 bases and 2 bases, with 7 bases remaining between them. CDR3 loop: CASSSVPTDTQYF. As DNA, the CDR3 is TGTGCCAGCAGCTCGGTTCCCACAGATACGCAGTATTTT. The variable domain in full, with the rest retrieved from reference TRBV5-4 and TRBJ2-3, is ETGVTQSPTHLIKTRGQQVTLRCSSQSGHNTVSWYQQALGQGPQFIFQYYREEENGRGNFPPRFSGLQFPNYSSELNVNALELDDSALYLCASSSVPTDTQYFGPGTRLTVL.

The V call is TRBV14, the J call TRBJ2-7, with D uncertain. Per the germline V gene, CDR1 is SGHDN and CDR2 is FVKESK. V was clipped by 0 bases and J by 5 bases, with 11 bases between them. CDR3 length equals 14 residues. CDR3 bases: TGTGCCAGCAGCCAAGATTTCGTCGCTAACGAGCAGTACTTC. Its translation is CASSQDFVANEQYF. The full variable domain, rest sourced from reference TRBV14 and TRBJ2-7, is EAGVTQFPSHSVIEKGQTVTLRCDPISGHDNLYWYRRVMGKEIKFLLHFVKESKQDESGMPNNRFLAERTGGTYSTLKVQPAELEDSGVYFCASSQDFVANEQYFGPGTRLTVT.

The J gene is TRBJ1-5, the V gene TRBV19; 7 bases line up with TRBD1. CDR1 and CDR2 (germline): LNHDA, SQIVND (reference sequence). CDR3 length equals 15 residues. After removal of 5 bases from V and 5 bases from J, the junction contained 9 bases not matched to a gene. The CDR3 is CASSAGTEVDQPQHF. In DNA form, the CDR3 reads TGTGCCAGTAGTGCCGGGACAGAAGTAGATCAGCCCCAGCATTTT.

V usage is TRBV28 and J usage is TRBJ2-2; unclear D gene. CDR1 and CDR2 from the germline V gene are MDHEN and SYDVKM. CDR3 length: 15 residues. The V end lost 5 bases, the J end lost 7 bases, and 17 bases lay between the germline ends. CDR3 region: CASSPRVAFSGELFF. The CDR3 DNA reads TGTGCCAGCAGTCCCCGGGTGGCCTTCAGCGGGGAGCTGTTTTTT.

J is TRBJ1-2 and V is TRBV6-5, with 10 bases identical to TRBD1. This CDR3 comprises 14 residues. In germline, CDR1 is MNHEY, CDR2 SVGAGI. With V trimmed by 8 bases and J by 7 bases, 10 bases remained unmatched. DNA of the CDR3: TGTGCCAGCGCCGCGGGACAGGGGAAAACTGGCTACACCTTC. Translation: CASAAGQGKTGYTF.

This chain connects TRBV27 to TRBJ1-5; 8 bases are shared with TRBD1. V was pared by 6 bases and J by 0 bases, with 4 bases of the junction left unmatched. The germline gives CDR1 MNHEY, CDR2 SMNVEV (reference sequence). The CDR3 extends over 15 amino acids. CDR3 DNA: TGTGCCAGCAGACCGGGACAGGTTAGCAATCAGCCCCAGCATTTT. Its protein product is CASRPGQVSNQPQHF.